The 10 T cell receptor beta chains listed next were all sequenced from one sample in a study of early T cells in non-severe SARS-CoV-2 infection. MiXCR was run by TCRdb on the 5' RACE reads, yielding one entry per CDR3 protein. The sample consists of 80,000 to 95,000 distinct CDR3 sequences, around 13% of them appearing once. The source material was whole blood. The receptor source for this set is an adult who was a healthcare worker with PCR-confirmed SARS-CoV-2 infection or an uninfected control (not recorded which).

This clonotype was counted many times. This rearrangement joins TRBV11-2 to TRBJ1-6, with D possibly TRBD1 on 5 matching bases. The CDR3 totals 14 residues. V shed 7 bases and J shed 10 bases, with 17 bases lying between them. Looked up from germline, CDR1 is SGHAT and CDR2 is FQNNGV. The CDR3 DNA is TGTGCCAGCACTTCGGGGGTGGTAGGATCACCCCTCCACTTT. This translates into CASTSGVVGSPLHF.

This chain connects TRBV7-3 to TRBJ1-1; a possible D gene is TRBD1 (5 bases). The CDR3 has 14 amino acids. Looked up from germline, CDR1 is SGHTA and CDR2 is FQGTGA. The ends were cut back, 5 bases at V and 4 bases at J, with 14 bases in the middle. As DNA, the CDR3 is TGTGCCAGCAGCGGGACCCAAGCACGCACTGAAGCTTTCTTT. It is translated as CASSGTQARTEAFF.

The table lists this clonotype with a few counts. This chain joins TRBV29-1 and TRBJ1-2; D not certain. The CDR3 consists of 12 residues. Trimming removed 2 bases from V and 8 bases from J, with 12 bases in between. Germline CDR1 and CDR2: SQVTM and ANQGSEA. The chain's CDR3 is CSVERQAAGYTF. The CDR3 DNA sequence: TGCAGCGTTGAAAGGCAGGCCGCCGGCTACACCTTC.

The genes are TRBV19 and TRBJ2-7; 8 nucleotides agree with TRBD2. V shed 7 bases and J 0 bases; nucleotides not matched to a gene: 8. The CDR3 loop spans 15 amino acids. CDR1 is LNHDA, CDR2 SQIVND, per germline (reference sequence). The CDR3: CASTPGLGGSYEQYF. The CDR3 region has the DNA TGTGCCAGTACTCCGGGACTAGGAGGCTCCTACGAGCAGTACTTC.

The chain has TRBV5-6 and TRBJ2-3, with D perhaps matching TRBD2 (5 bases). CDR3 length equals 17 residues. The germline V and J ends were trimmed by 3 bases and 2 bases, with 19 bases remaining between them. The germline gives CDR1 SGHDT, CDR2 YYEEEE. The CDR3, as DNA: TGTGCCAGCAGCTACCTTGGAGAGGGCCCGTCCACAGATACGCAGTATTTT. It specifies CASSYLGEGPSTDTQYF.

The V gene is TRBV10-1, the J gene TRBJ2-2; weak D call: TRBD2 (5 bases). Trimming removed 5 bases from V and 4 bases from J, with 11 bases in between. The germline V gene has CDR1 WNHNN and CDR2 SYGVQD (reference sequence). This CDR3 spans 14 amino acids. This CDR3 is CASSPGSSTGELFF. The DNA of the CDR3 is TGCGCCAGCAGTCCGGGGAGTAGCACCGGGGAGCTGTTTTTT.

This chain uses TRBV9 with TRBJ1-2; no clear D gene. With 3 bases removed from V and 1 base from J, the gap between germline ends came to 28 bases. From germline, CDR1 is SGDLS and CDR2 YYNGEE. The CDR3 is made up of 20 amino acids. This CDR3 is CASSATLAGSFISINYGYTF. Written as DNA, the CDR3 is TGTGCCAGCAGCGCTACTTTAGCGGGCAGTTTTATCTCTATTAACTATGGCTACACCTTC.

This chain uses TRBV20-1 with TRBJ2-1, with TRBD2 as a possible D gene (5 bases). Per germline, CDR1 DFQATT and CDR2 SNEGSKA (reference sequence). Trimming pared 6 bases from V and 7 bases from J, leaving 10 bases between. The CDR3 has 11 residues. CDR3 amino acids: CSAWTANEQFF. The CDR3, as DNA: TGCAGTGCGTGGACTGCTAATGAGCAGTTCTTC.

The chain recombines TRBV28 with TRBJ2-7, with TRBD1 identical over 8 bases. Per germline, CDR1 MDHEN and CDR2 SYDVKM. The CDR3 runs 15 residues. The junction had 11 bases not matched to a gene; V was cut back by 6 bases and J by 4 bases. CDR3 protein: CASSSTSTGVYEQYF. The CDR3, as DNA: TGTGCCAGCAGCTCGACGTCGACAGGGGTGTACGAGCAGTACTTC. The full variable domain, with the rest looked up from reference TRBV28 and TRBJ2-7, is DVKVTQSSRYLVKRTGEKVFLECVQDMDHENMFWYRQDPGLGLRLIYFSYDVKMKEKGDIPEGYSVSREKKERFSLILESASTNQTSMYLCASSSTSTGVYEQYFGPGTRLTVT.

At least ten counts were recorded for this clonotype. The chain employs TRBV28 and TRBJ2-5; perhaps TRBD1 as D (6 bases). Germline assignment: CDR1 MDHEN and CDR2 SYDVKM. V shed 4 bases and J shed 1 base, with 13 bases lying between them. The CDR3 contains 15 residues. Written as DNA, the CDR3 is TGTGCCAGCAGTTCAACAGGGATTATCCAAGAGACCCAGTACTTC. Its translation: CASSSTGIIQETQYF.